This TCR beta chain comes out of a study of beta chain features in type 1 diabetes. Study overall: Examination covered 107,917,701 sorted cells spanning all samples. Overall study findings and caveats: Sampled from patients, naive, central memory and Treg TCRB repertoires appeared more similar than those sampled from healthy donors. In all four CD4+ subsets, TCRB CDR3 length was significantly, moderately reduced in type 1 diabetes.

The CDR3 extends over 14 amino acids. Germline CDR1 SGHTA, CDR2 FQGNSA. V shed 1 base and J shed 5 bases, with 11 bases lying between them. This clone showed up just a few times. The antigen is not known. Sorting based on CD45RO/CCR7/CD25/CD127/CD95/CD27 separated CD4+ naive, central memory, regulatory and stem cell-like memory cells. Expressed TCRB transcripts were sequenced, since all the RNA that had been isolated was reverse transcribed. Naive, central memory and regulatory T cell samples yielded a few million reads on average. Data came from immunoSEQ multiplex PCR; TCRdb stores just in-frame clones and leaves some out. This sample has around 600,000 clones, with 9.5% to 15% found just once.

This rearrangement joins TRBV7-2 to TRBJ2-5; D may be TRBD2 (6 bases). The receptor was derived from a man aged 30-40 years with type 1 diabetes. Sequencing was done on a sample of naive CD4+ T cells from blood. The CDR3 is CASSLVTSKETQYF. The DNA for the CDR3 is TGTGCCAGCAGCTTAGTGACTAGTAAGGAGACCCAGTACTTC.